The table lists the clone carrying this T cell receptor beta chain with a count of one. The sample originates from a study of blood T cell repertoires in COVID-19. Study in general: Acute and convalescent COVID-19 specimens originated in the United States, Italy and Spain.

Generated by immunoSEQ multiplex PCR, the TCRdb table keeps only in-frame clones and is missing some. Of about 200,000 clones in the sample, around 84% were seen once. The germline V and J ends were trimmed by 6 bases and 4 bases, with 25 bases remaining between them. Germline loops: CDR1 SGHDT, CDR2 YYEEEE. CDR3 length equals 17 residues. The sequence was collected from a woman of 80 years or more with acute or convalescent COVID-19. The chain links TRBV5-6 to TRBJ1-2, with a weak D call TRBD1 (5 bases). The sequenced material came from peripheral blood. The CDR3 reads CASKRRGRVTASYGYTF. CDR3 nucleotide sequence: TGTGCCAGCAAACGAAGGGGCAGGGTTACGGCTAGCTATGGCTACACCTTC.